The TCR beta chain under discussion was sequenced for a study of vaccination and CD4 T cells after COVID-19 (dated by TCRdb to the early 2020s). General notes on the study: Convalescent patients had a positive SARS-CoV-2 result on nasal swab PCR, and of these patients, nine had mild disease and one had severe disease. The convalescent cohort included six males and four females, with two Hispanic individuals, seven Caucasians, two Asians and one multiracial person. Participants got two doses of the Pfizer-BioNTech BNT162b2 vaccine (n=8) or two doses of the Moderna mRNA-1273 vaccine (n=2). Post-COVID blood samples were collected from convalescent patients a median of around 100 days after diagnosis, with a range of roughly 30 to 161 days. The time from the second vaccine dose to post-vaccine blood sampling had a median of roughly 79 days and ranged from roughly 12 to 250 days. Three convalescent patients gave samples both early after vaccination (day 14) and late after vaccination (days 161 to 241). The cultures were stimulated with overlapping spike peptide pools from SARS-CoV-2 and from the common cold coronaviruses HCoV-NL63, HCoV-OC43 and HCoV-229E. In control cultures, a CEFX viral epitope pool was used as positive control, an HIV-1 Nef peptide pool was used as negative control, or no peptide was added. The spike-specific CD4+ TCR repertoire was compared before and after mRNA vaccination in approximately 9 COVID-19 convalescent patients and a handful of infection-naive healthy vaccine recipients. Results and caveats for the whole study, not just this receptor: The median number of SARS-CoV-2-reactive clonotypes rose from under 25 after infection to 38 after vaccination, but the change was not significant. In convalescent patients, a median about 90% of post-vaccine SARS-CoV-2-reactive clones were detected only after vaccination, and vaccine-specific priming was suggested by this finding. Relatively few convalescent patients were included in the study, and early timepoints after natural infection were not analyzed. In convalescent patients, nearly all vaccine-specific clones (304 of 307) were found to be mono-reactive for SARS-CoV-2 spike rather than cross-reactive with common cold coronaviruses.

The CDR3 runs 18 amino acids, cysteine and phenylalanine included. Only the CDR3 portion is preserved as DNA: 54 bases, with reading frame beginning at the first base. V has 4 bases trimmed and J has 3 bases trimmed; junction bases matching no gene number 12. For CDR1 and CDR2, the germline V gene lists SGHVS and FQNEAQ. Per the publication, the time point label means: late sampling 161 to 241 days after vaccination in a few convalescent patients. The sample's treatment or condition label, in plain terms: approximately nine-day PBMC culture with coronavirus spike peptide pools or control peptides (ViraFEST assay). The study used the ViraFEST assay, which expanded antigen-specific T cells with peptide pools and then identified expanded clonotypes by TCR sequencing. The positive SARS-CoV-2 PCR tests of the convalescent patients were dated from March to December 2020, before the Alpha, Beta and Delta variants emerged in the United States. About 2 million PBMCs per well were cultured in IMDM with roughly 5.5% human AB serum and 8.5 to 10 IU/ml IL-2, plus 10 ug/ml peptide pools. Half of the culture medium was replaced with fresh IL-2-containing medium on days 3 and 7. After 9 to 11 days of culture, CD4+ T cells were isolated by negative selection with the EasySep CD4+ T cell isolation kit. Ficoll-Paque Plus gradient centrifugation was used to isolate PBMCs from whole blood, and the isolated PBMCs were then either used fresh or cryopreserved at -140C. Each culture condition was generally run in triplicate wells.

This clonotype was found a few times. What this receptor recognizes is not known. Base qualities are not provided; no much larger clone lies one nucleotide away. The method behind the library was PCR. DNA from cultured CD4+ T cells was subjected to TCR sequencing with the Oncomine TCR Beta short-read assay at the Johns Hopkins FTIC core. The QIAamp micro DNA kit was used to extract genomic DNA from the cultured CD4+ T cells. The Oncomine TCR Beta libraries from cultured CD4+ T cells were pooled using unique dual indexes and then sequenced on an Illumina iSeq 100. The authors processed their data as follows. Non-productive sequences were removed, and CDR3s not starting with C, not ending with F or W, or shorter than 7 amino acids were discarded. Antigen-specific clonotypes were identified using the MANAFEST web application through comparison of peptide-stimulated wells with reference and other culture wells. For a clone to be called positive, the clone needed an FDR below 0.05, an odds ratio above 5, and a productive frequency above 0.1% in at least two of three replicate wells. Cross-reactive clonotypes were defined as significantly expanded in both SARS-CoV-2 spike wells and at least one common cold coronavirus spike condition. Levenshtein distances (stringdist) and unrooted phylogenetic trees (ape) in R version 3.6.1 were used to assess CDR3 homology. In TCRdb, the public reads were trimmed at Q25 with fastp and aligned with MiXCR, with productive beta chains retained. Records with the same CDR3 protein are collapsed into one entry carrying the most frequent genes and DNA. The V and J calls, along with clone size, are taken from TCRdb and not from the paper's own processing. The sample table records more than 15,000 distinct CDR3 sequences; roughly 44% of these occur just once. The top ten hold around 20% of the sample.

Sequencing used CD4+ T cells from blood, cultured in vitro, obtained about 7 months after SARS-CoV-2 vaccination. This sequence uses TRBV7-8 and TRBJ2-7, and TRBD2 matches 13 of the central bases. This sequence originates from a human donor who had recovered from COVID-19. This receptor has the CDR3 CASSSHGLAGALGYEQYF. In nucleotides, the sequence is TGTGCCAGCAGCTCGCACGGACTAGCGGGAGCCCTTGGCTACGAGCAGTACTTC.